The clone carrying this TCR beta chain was detected only a few times. The data belong to a study of blood T cell repertoires in COVID-19. The overall study: The United States, Italy and Spain provided the acute and convalescent COVID-19 samples. Sources were T cells, B-cell-depleted T cells, or PBMCs; the material itself was cDNA or gDNA.

The germline CDR1 and CDR2 sequences are SGHRS and YFSETQ. The V and J ends lost 5 bases and 7 bases, in that order; junction bases with no gene match: 10. This CDR3 region has 15 residues. Per the authors' pipeline: Amplification with reference gene primers provided the estimates of nucleated cell counts. Clones were sequenced by immunoSEQ multiplex PCR, and TCRdb holds only the in-frame ones, with some missing. V, J and clone size derive from that table, while D and trimming were established from the DNA sequence. Among about 260,000 clones, more than 75% were seen once, and the ten largest hold about 8.8%.

This chain joins TRBV5-1 and TRBJ1-1, with 11 bases fitting TRBD1. The TCR comes from a man aged 40-55 years with active or convalescent COVID-19. The sequencing input was peripheral blood. The CDR3 DNA reads as TGCGCCAGCAGTCCCGGACAGGGGGCTTCAGATGAAGCTTTCTTT. The encoded protein is CASSPGQGASDEAFF.